One sample yielded the 5 T cell receptor beta chains listed below, sequenced in a study of blood T cell repertoires in COVID-19. Sequenced by immunoSEQ multiplex PCR; TCRdb stores in-frame clones only, minus some. The sample consists of 60,000 to 75,000 clones, 72% of them appearing once. Sequencing was performed on PBMCs or T cells enriched from blood (not recorded which). Receptors originate from a woman in her sixties who had been exposed to COVID-19.

The chain uses TRBV29-1 and TRBJ1-6; D unresolved. The germline CDR1 and CDR2 sequences are SQVTM and ANQGSEA. The germline V and J ends were trimmed by 5 bases and 10 bases, with 15 bases remaining between them. The CDR3 consists of 13 residues. The CDR3 loop reads CSVQGQVGSPLHF. The CDR3 bases are TGCAGCGTTCAAGGGCAGGTGGGCTCACCCCTCCACTTT.

The V and J genes are TRBV5-1 and TRBJ2-5; 8 bases are a match to TRBD2. Germline trimming cut 6 bases from V and 2 bases from J; bases unmatched to any gene: 12. CDR1 is SGHRS, CDR2 YFSETQ, per germline. The CDR3 totals 16 residues. The DNA of the CDR3 is TGCGCCAGCACCGACCCCCGGGGGGGCAGGCAAGAGACCCAGTACTTC. Translated, it gives CASTDPRGGRQETQYF.

This rearrangement joins TRBV7-9 to TRBJ1-2, with 7 bases that match TRBD1. V dropped 4 bases and J dropped 3; count of bases not matched to a gene: 17. The length of the CDR3 is 18 residues. Germline CDR1 and CDR2: SEHNR and FQNEAQ (reference sequence). The CDR3 nucleotides are TGTGCCAGCAGCTCATCTTTAGGCTCAGGGGGTACGGACTATGGCTACACCTTC. Protein sequence: CASSSSLGSGGTDYGYTF.

This clone was counted between two and nine times. J is TRBJ2-7 and V is TRBV6-6; 7 bases map to TRBD1. This CDR3 contains 18 residues. V gave up 5 bases and J gave up 2 bases; unmatched junction bases: 18. In germline, CDR1 is MNHNY, CDR2 SVGAGI (reference sequence). This CDR3 is CASSPHPPGGSQPYEQYF. DNA for the CDR3: TGTGCCAGCAGTCCCCACCCGCCAGGGGGTAGCCAACCCTACGAGCAGTACTTC.

The V gene is TRBV19, the J gene TRBJ2-4; D gene unclear. The CDR3 spans 14 residues. Germline V gene sequence: CDR1 LNHDA, CDR2 SQIVND (reference sequence). With 1 base removed from V and 1 base from J, the gap between germline ends came to 5 bases. The CDR3 nucleotides are TGTGCCAGTAGTATAGCCGCGGCCAAAAACATTCAGTACTTC. Its protein is CASSIAAAKNIQYF.